This TCR beta chain was sequenced in a study of blood T cells in healthy people across ages. J gave up 9 bases and V 5 bases, and 6 bases lay outside the gene matches. There are 12 residues in the CDR3. Combining a sample-barcoded 5' primer with a J-beta primer mix, a second PCR ran for about 7 to 11 cycles. TCRdb re-called the 5' RACE reads through MiXCR, storing one row per CDR3 protein. The repertoire has fewer than 1,200,000 distinct CDR3 sequences, approximately 26% of them found once; the top ten carry 0.65% to 0.95%. These data also formed part of another study, on T cells of mothers and their children. That work states: Overlap measured in related mother-child pairs was slightly, non-significantly higher than in unrelated pairs.

V gene TRBV12-3 or TRBV12-4 combines with J gene TRBJ1-1; 7 nucleotides agree with TRBD1. Sequencing input: blood. The sequence came from a girl aged 2 to 10 in good health. The CDR3 region is CASSNYRGKAFF. CDR3 coding DNA: TGTGCCAGCAGTAACTACAGGGGTAAAGCTTTCTTT.